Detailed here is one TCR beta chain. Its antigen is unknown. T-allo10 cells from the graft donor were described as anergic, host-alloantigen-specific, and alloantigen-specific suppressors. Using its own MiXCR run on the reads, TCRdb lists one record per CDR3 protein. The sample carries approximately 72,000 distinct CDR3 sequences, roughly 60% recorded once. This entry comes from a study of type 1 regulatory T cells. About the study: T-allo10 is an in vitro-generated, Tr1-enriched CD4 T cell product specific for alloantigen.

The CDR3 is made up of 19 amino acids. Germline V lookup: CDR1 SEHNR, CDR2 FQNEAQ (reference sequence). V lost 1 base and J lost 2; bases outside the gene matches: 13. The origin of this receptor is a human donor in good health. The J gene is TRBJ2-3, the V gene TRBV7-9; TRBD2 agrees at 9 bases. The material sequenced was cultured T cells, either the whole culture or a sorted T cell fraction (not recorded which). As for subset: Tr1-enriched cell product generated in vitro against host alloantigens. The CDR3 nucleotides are TGTGCCAGCAGCTTAGTATCTGGCGGGACTAGCAGTGACACAGATACGCAGTATTTT. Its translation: CASSLVSGGTSSDTDTQYF. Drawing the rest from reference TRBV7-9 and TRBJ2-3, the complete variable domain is DTGVSQNPRHKITKRGQNVTFRCDPISEHNRLYWYRQTLGQGPEFLTYFQNEAQLEKSRLLSDRFSAERPKGSFSTLEIQRTEQGDSAMYLCASSLVSGGTSSDTDTQYFGPGTRLTVL.